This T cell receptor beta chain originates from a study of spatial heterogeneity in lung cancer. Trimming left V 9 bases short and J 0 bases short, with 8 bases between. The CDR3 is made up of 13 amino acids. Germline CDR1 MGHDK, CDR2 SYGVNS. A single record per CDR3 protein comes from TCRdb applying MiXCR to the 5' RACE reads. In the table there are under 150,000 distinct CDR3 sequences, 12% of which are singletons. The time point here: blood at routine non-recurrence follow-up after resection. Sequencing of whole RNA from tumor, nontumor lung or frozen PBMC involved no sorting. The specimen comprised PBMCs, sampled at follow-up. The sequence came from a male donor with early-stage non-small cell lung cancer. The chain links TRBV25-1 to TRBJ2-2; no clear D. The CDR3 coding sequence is TGTGCCAGTTCGACACCGAACACCGGGGAGCTGTTTTTT. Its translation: CASSTPNTGELFF.